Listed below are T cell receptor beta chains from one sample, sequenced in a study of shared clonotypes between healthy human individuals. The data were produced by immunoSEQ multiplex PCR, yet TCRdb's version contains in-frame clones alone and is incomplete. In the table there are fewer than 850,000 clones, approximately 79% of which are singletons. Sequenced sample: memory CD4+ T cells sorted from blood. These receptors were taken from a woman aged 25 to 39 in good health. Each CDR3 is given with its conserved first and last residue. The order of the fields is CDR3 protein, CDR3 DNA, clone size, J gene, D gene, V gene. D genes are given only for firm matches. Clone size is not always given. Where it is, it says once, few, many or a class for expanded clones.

CDR3 protein: CASSLGSPSGYEQYF
CDR3 DNA: TGTGCCAGCAGCTTAGGGTCCCCCAGCGGGTACGAGCAGTACTTC
clone size: NA
J gene: TRBJ2-7
D gene: NA
V gene: TRBV7-9

CDR3 protein: CASSPPEVYEQFF
CDR3 DNA: TGTGCCAGCTCACCACCTGAAGTGTATGAGCAGTTCTTC
clone size: NA
J gene: TRBJ2-1
D gene: NA
V gene: TRBV18

CDR3 protein: CASRRPGQGTTEAFF
CDR3 DNA: TGTGCCAGCAGGAGACCGGGACAGGGGACCACTGAAGCTTTCTTT
clone size: NA
J gene: TRBJ1-1
D gene: TRBD1
V gene: TRBV11-2

CDR3 protein: CASSLPGSSYEQYF
CDR3 DNA: TGTGCCAGCAGTTTGCCGGGATCCTCCTACGAGCAGTACTTC
clone size: NA
J gene: TRBJ2-7
D gene: NA
V gene: TRBV28

CDR3 protein: CASRITLAGGPRDTQYF
CDR3 DNA: TGTGCCAGCAGAATTACCTTAGCGGGAGGGCCACGGGATACGCAGTATTTT
clone size: NA
J gene: TRBJ2-3
D gene: TRBD2
V gene: TRBV28

CDR3 protein: CASSEGYLTWEETQYF
CDR3 DNA: TGTGCCAGCAGTGAAGGGTACCTGACCTGGGAGGAGACCCAGTACTTC
clone size: once
J gene: TRBJ2-5
D gene: NA
V gene: TRBV25-1

CDR3 protein: CASSFRRGKYEQFF
CDR3 DNA: TGTGCCAGCAGTTTCCGGAGAGGGAAATATGAGCAGTTCTTC
clone size: NA
J gene: TRBJ2-1
D gene: NA
V gene: TRBV28

CDR3 protein: CASIPAGTGSVYEQYF
CDR3 DNA: TGTGCCAGCATCCCTGCCGGGACAGGCTCCGTCTACGAGCAGTACTTC
clone size: few
J gene: TRBJ2-7
D gene: TRBD1
V gene: TRBV28

CDR3 protein: CASSLGPQTSSYNSPLHF
CDR3 DNA: TGTGCCAGCAGCTTAGGTCCTCAGACGAGCTCCTATAATTCACCCCTCCACTTT
clone size: NA
J gene: TRBJ1-6
D gene: NA
V gene: TRBV11-2

CDR3 protein: CASSPLLTSGNTIYF
CDR3 DNA: TGTGCCAGCAGTCCTTTACTCACCTCTGGAAACACCATATATTTT
clone size: NA
J gene: TRBJ1-3
D gene: NA
V gene: TRBV6-5

CDR3 protein: CASSSTVYGPSGNTIYF
CDR3 DNA: TGCGCCAGCAGCTCGACAGTTTATGGCCCTTCTGGAAACACCATATATTTT
clone size: few
J gene: TRBJ1-3
D gene: NA
V gene: TRBV5-1

CDR3 protein: CASSMQFNQPQHF
CDR3 DNA: TGTGCCAGTAGTATGCAGTTCAATCAGCCCCAGCATTTT
clone size: many
J gene: TRBJ1-5
D gene: NA
V gene: TRBV19

CDR3 protein: CASSQAGPRTDTQYF
CDR3 DNA: TGCGCCAGCAGCCAGGCCGGGCCCCGCACAGATACGCAGTATTTT
clone size: few
J gene: TRBJ2-3
D gene: NA
V gene: TRBV4-1

CDR3 protein: CASSLGEGGNTEAFF
CDR3 DNA: TGTGCCAGCAGCTTAGGAGAGGGTGGGAACACTGAAGCTTTCTTT
clone size: NA
J gene: TRBJ1-1
D gene: NA
V gene: TRBV7-9

CDR3 protein: CASSPDAGGEGEKLFF
CDR3 DNA: TGCGCCAGCAGCCCAGACGCGGGGGGCGAGGGTGAAAAACTGTTTTTT
clone size: NA
J gene: TRBJ1-4
D gene: NA
V gene: TRBV5-1

CDR3 protein: CASSPRQKETQYF
CDR3 DNA: TGTGCCAGCTCACCACGACAGAAAGAGACCCAGTACTTC
clone size: NA
J gene: TRBJ2-5
D gene: NA
V gene: TRBV18

CDR3 protein: CASSLAGGQGRDYGYTF
CDR3 DNA: TGCGCCAGCAGCTTGGCTGGGGGACAGGGGAGAGACTATGGCTACACCTTC
clone size: few
J gene: TRBJ1-2
D gene: TRBD1
V gene: TRBV5-1